This passage covers 9 T cell receptor beta chains from one sample sequenced in a study of radiotherapy plus CTLA-4 blockade in lung cancer. Measured with immunoSEQ multiplex PCR; TCRdb has only the in-frame clones, and not every one. The table includes around 50,000 clones, 75% to 90% detected once. Here the sequenced sample was peripheral blood, taken from a patient treated with radiotherapy plus ipilimumab. These receptors all come from a human donor with non-small cell lung cancer that progressed on radiotherapy plus ipilimumab. Some clones in this sample may be carry-over from other donors' samples.

The rearrangement links TRBV25-1 to TRBJ1-1; tentatively, D is TRBD1 (6 bases). Germline CDR1 and CDR2: MGHDK and SYGVNS. The CDR3 contains 14 residues. V was clipped by 3 bases and J by 1 base, with 9 bases between them. The CDR3 is CASSDRTENTEAFF. As DNA, the CDR3 is TGTGCCAGCAGTGATAGGACAGAGAACACTGAAGCTTTCTTT.

This clone has only one observation. The chain has TRBV4-1 and TRBJ2-1; TRBD2 matches at 11 bases. The germline CDR1 and CDR2 sequences are MGHRA and YSYEKL. V lost 7 bases to trimming and J lost 7 bases; unmatched junction nucleotides: 9. This CDR3 spans 15 amino acids. CDR3 amino acids: CASTFTSGGGNEQFF. The DNA of the CDR3 is TGCGCCAGCACCTTTACTAGCGGGGGTGGGAATGAGCAGTTCTTC.

The chain carries TRBV27 and TRBJ2-3; D may be TRBD2 (6 bases). V lost 6 bases, J lost 8 bases, and 15 bases lay in between. The CDR3 length is 13 residues. The germline gives CDR1 MNHEY, CDR2 SMNVEV (reference sequence). CDR3 DNA: TGTGCCAGCAGCTTCGGACCCGGGGGTACGCAGTATTTT. It yields the protein CASSFGPGGTQYF.

The V gene is TRBV5-1, the J gene TRBJ1-6; the D gene is possibly TRBD1 (6 bases). Trimming left V 0 bases short and J 0 bases short, with 13 bases between. The germline V gene has CDR1 SGHRS and CDR2 YFSETQ. The CDR3 consists of 18 residues. CDR3 coding DNA: TGCGCCAGCAGCTTGGATCGGGGCAGGGGCTCCTATAATTCACCCCTCCACTTT. Its translation: CASSLDRGRGSYNSPLHF.

The count of this clone is one. The V call is TRBV6-4, the J call TRBJ2-3; the match to TRBD1 covers 8 bases. CDR1 and CDR2 from the germline V gene are MRHNA and SNTAGT. The ends lost 4 bases at V and 3 bases at J; junction bases unmatched: 6. This CDR3 is 15 amino acids long. The CDR3 region has the DNA TGTGCCAGCAGTGCGGGACAGGAGTTGACAGATACGCAGTATTTT. Residues: CASSAGQELTDTQYF.

The J gene is TRBJ1-5, the V gene TRBV10-3; 8 bases match TRBD1. CDR1 and CDR2 from the germline V gene are ENHRY and SYGVKD. With 0 bases clipped from V and 4 bases from J, the junction kept 2 bases outside the gene matches. The CDR3 totals 15 residues. This chain's CDR3 is CAISESTGENQPQHF. The CDR3 DNA sequence: TGTGCCATCAGTGAGTCGACAGGGGAGAATCAGCCCCAGCATTTT.

The chain is built from TRBV19 and TRBJ2-7, with 9 bases fitting TRBD1. CDR1 is LNHDA, CDR2 SQIVND, per germline (reference sequence). V was clipped by 5 bases and J by 2 bases; unmatched bases: 7. The CDR3 extends over 15 amino acids. The chain's CDR3 is CASSVAGQGPYEQYF. The CDR3 nucleotides are TGTGCCAGTAGTGTCGCGGGACAGGGTCCCTACGAGCAGTACTTC.

This sequence joins TRBV29-1 and TRBJ2-1; D perhaps matches TRBD1 (6 bases). V gave up 0 bases and J gave up 2 bases, with 11 bases separating them. This CDR3 contains 15 residues. In germline, CDR1 is SQVTM, CDR2 ANQGSEA. The CDR3: CSVEDPDSTYNEQFF. In DNA form, the CDR3 reads TGCAGCGTTGAAGATCCGGACAGCACCTACAATGAGCAGTTCTTC.

This chain connects TRBV10-1 to TRBJ2-7; perhaps TRBD1 as D (5 bases). Per the germline V gene, CDR1 is WNHNN and CDR2 is SYGVQD (reference sequence). The CDR3 runs to 12 residues. Between the trimmed V and J ends, which lost 4 bases and 3 bases, there was a span of 7 bases. The DNA for the CDR3 is TGCGCCAGCAGTGGTGACAGCTACGAGCAGTACTTC. Translating it yields CASSGDSYEQYF.